The 5 T cell receptor beta chains below were found in one sample sequenced in a study of T cell changes during pregnancy in multiple sclerosis. TCRdb's table, derived via immunoSEQ multiplex PCR, lists solely in-frame clones and lacks some. The data hold approximately 92,000 clones, with about 92% observed a single time. This material consisted of peripheral blood, taken in the first trimester of pregnancy. These receptors originate from a female donor with multiple sclerosis, enrolled in a pregnancy study.

The rearrangement uses TRBV5-1 and TRBJ2-5; a possible D gene is TRBD1 (6 bases). Germline CDR1 reads SGHRS; CDR2 reads YFSETQ. This CDR3 has 14 residues. The V end lost 1 base, the J end lost 2 bases, and 9 bases lay between the germline ends. The CDR3 spells CASSLRQAQETQYF. DNA for the CDR3: TGCGCCAGCAGCTTGCGACAGGCTCAAGAGACCCAGTACTTC. The complete variable domain, with remaining parts taken from reference TRBV5-1 and TRBJ2-5, reads KAGVTQTPRYLIKTRGQQVTLSCSPISGHRSVSWYQQTPGQGLQFLFEYFSETQRNKGNFPGRFSGRQFSNSRSEMNVSTLELGDSALYLCASSLRQAQETQYFGPGTRLLVL.

A single count supports this clone. The chain has TRBV4-1 and TRBJ2-1; D possibly corresponds to TRBD2 (6 bases). The germline gives CDR1 MGHRA, CDR2 YSYEKL. The CDR3 covers 15 residues. The V end was cut by 3 bases, the J end by 3 bases, with 12 bases between. CDR3 coding DNA: TGCGCCAGCAGCCACTTGGCGGGAAACTACAATGAGCAGTTCTTC. Translating gives CASSHLAGNYNEQFF.

This clone was seen only once. The chain uses TRBV2 and TRBJ2-5; 7 nucleotides match TRBD1. V dropped 8 bases and J dropped 3; count of bases not matched to a gene: 9. This CDR3 comprises 14 residues. The germline CDR1 and CDR2 sequences are SNHLY and FYNNEI. The CDR3 DNA sequence: TGTGCCAGCGAGAGCCCCGACAGGGAAGAGACCCAGTACTTC. It codes for CASESPDREETQYF.

V and J are TRBV6-6 and TRBJ2-2, with 11 bases identical to TRBD2. Germline CDR1 is MNHNY and CDR2 is SVGAGI (reference sequence). Losses at the gene ends were 2 bases for V and 7 bases for J; bases not matched to a gene: 6. The CDR3 runs to 16 residues. The CDR3 nucleotides are TGTGCCAGCAGTTACCCTAGCGGGAGGAAGAACGGGGAGCTGTTTTTT. Amino acid sequence: CASSYPSGRKNGELFF.

This sequence joins TRBV28 and TRBJ2-7; D remains ambiguous. The ends were cut back, 3 bases at V and 6 bases at J, with 12 bases in the middle. The length of the CDR3 is 13 residues. Germline V gives CDR1 MDHEN, CDR2 SYDVKM. Here the CDR3 DNA reads TGTGCCAGCAGTTTTGGAGTAAAGCGCGAGCAGTACTTC. Its translation is CASSFGVKREQYF.